This T cell receptor beta chain was sequenced during a study of control samples from healthy donors and cancer patients. This clone was detected once. Sequencing used immunoSEQ multiplex PCR; TCRdb keeps in-frame clones, though not all of them. The sample includes approximately 17,000 clones, about 89% of them seen just once. V shed 2 bases, J shed 2 bases, and the junction held 3 bases outside the gene matches. CDR3 length: 15 amino acids. Germline CDR1 is MNHEY and CDR2 is SMNVEV (reference sequence). This TCR came from a man between 60 and 75 years old with head and neck cancer. The source material was PBMCs. This chain uses TRBV27 with TRBJ2-1; TRBD1 matches 7 bases. CDR3 in DNA: TGTGCCAGCAGTTTAGACCAGGGGGCCTACAATGAGCAGTTCTTC. This gives the protein CASSLDQGAYNEQFF.